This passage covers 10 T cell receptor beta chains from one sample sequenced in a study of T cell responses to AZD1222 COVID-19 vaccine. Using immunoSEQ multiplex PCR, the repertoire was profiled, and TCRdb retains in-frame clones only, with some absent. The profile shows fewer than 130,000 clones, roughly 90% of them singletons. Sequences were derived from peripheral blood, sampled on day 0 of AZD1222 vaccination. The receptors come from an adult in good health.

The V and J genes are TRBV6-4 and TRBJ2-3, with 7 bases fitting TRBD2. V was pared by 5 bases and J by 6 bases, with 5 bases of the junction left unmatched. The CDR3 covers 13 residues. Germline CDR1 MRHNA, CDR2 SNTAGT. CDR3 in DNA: TGTGCCAGCAGTAGGGAGGGAAGGGATACGCAGTATTTT. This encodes CASSREGRDTQYF.

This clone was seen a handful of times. CDR3 DNA: TGTGCCAGCAGCCAAGATCGTGGGGGCACTGAAGCTTTCTTT. It yields the protein CASSQDRGGTEAFF. The chain combines TRBV14 with TRBJ1-1; possible D gene TRBD1, 5 bases. This CDR3 region has 14 residues. Trimming removed 0 bases from V and 4 bases from J, with 9 bases in between. The germline gives CDR1 SGHDN, CDR2 FVKESK.

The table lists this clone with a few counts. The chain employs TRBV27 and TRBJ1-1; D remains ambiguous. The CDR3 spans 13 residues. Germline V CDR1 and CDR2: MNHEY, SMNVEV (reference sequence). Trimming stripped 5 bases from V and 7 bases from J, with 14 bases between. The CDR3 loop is CASSPRVLGEAFF. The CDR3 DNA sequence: TGTGCCAGCAGTCCCCGGGTCCTTGGTGAAGCTTTCTTT.

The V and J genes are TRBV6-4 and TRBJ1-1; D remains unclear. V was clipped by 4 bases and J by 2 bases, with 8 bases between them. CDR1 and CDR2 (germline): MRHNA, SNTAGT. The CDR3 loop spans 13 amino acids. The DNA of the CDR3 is TGTGCCAGCAGTGTTGAAGAAAACACTGAAGCTTTCTTT. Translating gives CASSVEENTEAFF.

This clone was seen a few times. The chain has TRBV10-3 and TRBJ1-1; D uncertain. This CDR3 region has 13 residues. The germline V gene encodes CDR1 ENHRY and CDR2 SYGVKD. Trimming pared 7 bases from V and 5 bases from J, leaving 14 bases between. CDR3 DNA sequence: TGTGCCATCACCCAGCTAGCGGAGACTGAAGCTTTCTTT. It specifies CAITQLAETEAFF.

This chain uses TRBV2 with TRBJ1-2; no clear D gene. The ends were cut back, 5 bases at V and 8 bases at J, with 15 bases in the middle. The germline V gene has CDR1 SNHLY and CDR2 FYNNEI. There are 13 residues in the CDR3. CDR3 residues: CASSRSRGEGYTF. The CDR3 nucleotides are TGTGCCAGCAGTCGTTCGCGAGGCGAAGGCTACACCTTC.

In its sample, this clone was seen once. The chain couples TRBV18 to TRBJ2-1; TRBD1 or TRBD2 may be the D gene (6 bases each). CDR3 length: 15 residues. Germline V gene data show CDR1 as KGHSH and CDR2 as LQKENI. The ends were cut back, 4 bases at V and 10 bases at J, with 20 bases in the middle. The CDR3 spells CASSRSRGEGGEQFF. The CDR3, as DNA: TGTGCCAGCTCACGGTCCCGCGGAGAGGGGGGAGAGCAGTTCTTC.

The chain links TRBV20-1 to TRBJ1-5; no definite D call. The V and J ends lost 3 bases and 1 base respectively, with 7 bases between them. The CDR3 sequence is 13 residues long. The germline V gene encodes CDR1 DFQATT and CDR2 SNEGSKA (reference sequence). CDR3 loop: CSASKGSNQPQHF. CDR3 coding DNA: TGCAGTGCTAGTAAGGGAAGCAATCAGCCCCAGCATTTT.

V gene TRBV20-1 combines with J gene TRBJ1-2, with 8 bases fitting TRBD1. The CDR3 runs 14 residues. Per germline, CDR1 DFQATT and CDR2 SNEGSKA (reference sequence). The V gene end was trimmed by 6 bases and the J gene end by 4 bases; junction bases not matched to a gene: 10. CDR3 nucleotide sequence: TGCAGTGCGAGTCAGACGACAGGGGTCTATGGCTACACCTTC. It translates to CSASQTTGVYGYTF.

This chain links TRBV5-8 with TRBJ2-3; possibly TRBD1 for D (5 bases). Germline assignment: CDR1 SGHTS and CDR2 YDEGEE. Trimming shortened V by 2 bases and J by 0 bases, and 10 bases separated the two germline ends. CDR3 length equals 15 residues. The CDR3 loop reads CASSLGQKSTDTQYF. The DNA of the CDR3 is TGTGCCAGCAGCTTAGGACAAAAAAGCACAGATACGCAGTATTTT.